This T cell receptor (beta chain) was identified in a study of blood T cell repertoires in COVID-19. About the research overall: The samples span acute and convalescent COVID-19 from the United States, Italy and Spain. The analysed material was cDNA or gDNA that came from T cells, B-cell-depleted T cells, or PBMCs.

Germline V gene data show CDR1 as SGHNT and CDR2 as YYREEE (reference sequence). Trimming took 4 bases from V and 7 from J, leaving 17 bases between them. The CDR3 extends over 14 amino acids. In the original processing: Amplification from reference gene primers served as the basis for estimated nucleated cell counts. Method: immunoSEQ multiplex PCR; TCRdb's copy keeps in-frame clones and lacks some. Clone size and V and J calls were adopted from that table, with D and trimming inferred from the DNA. The data show 250,000 to 350,000 clones, approximately 89% seen once. The sequencing input was peripheral blood. V gene TRBV5-4 combines with J gene TRBJ2-5; possibly TRBD1 for D (6 bases). The sequence was collected from a woman aged 50 to 60 who had recovered from COVID-19. CDR3 loop: CASSEGQPMGTQYF. The CDR3 DNA reads as TGTGCCAGCAGCGAAGGACAGCCCATGGGGACCCAGTACTTC. Supplemented by reference TRBV5-4 and TRBJ2-5, the full variable domain reads ETGVTQSPTHLIKTRGQQVTLRCSSQSGHNTVSWYQQALGQGPQFIFQYYREEENGRGNFPPRFSGLQFPNYSSELNVNALELDDSALYLCASSEGQPMGTQYFGPGTRLLVL.